The source of this T cell receptor (beta chain) is a study of blood T cell repertoires in COVID-19. As for the study in general: The United States, Italy and Spain supplied acute and convalescent COVID-19 samples. Nucleic acid was either cDNA or gDNA, and it came from T cells, B-cell-depleted T cells, or PBMCs.

Germline V lookup: CDR1 SGHRS, CDR2 YFSETQ. V trimming: 2 bases; J trimming: 3 bases; junction bases outside the gene matches: 4. The CDR3 consists of 15 residues. Methods used by the authors: Amplification from reference gene primers served as the basis for estimated nucleated cell counts. Sequencing was performed with immunoSEQ multiplex PCR; in TCRdb, only in-frame clones are kept and a portion is missing. V and J calls plus clone size are reproduced from that table; the DNA served to infer D and trimming. The table includes 60,000 to 70,000 clones, 85% to 90% detected once. The source is a man older than 75 with acute or convalescent COVID-19. Sequenced: peripheral blood. The V gene is TRBV5-1, the J gene TRBJ2-1, with TRBD1 identical over 8 bases. DNA for the CDR3: TGCGCCAGCAGCTTCCAGGGGGCTGTCTACAATGAGCAGTTCTTC. This encodes CASSFQGAVYNEQFF.